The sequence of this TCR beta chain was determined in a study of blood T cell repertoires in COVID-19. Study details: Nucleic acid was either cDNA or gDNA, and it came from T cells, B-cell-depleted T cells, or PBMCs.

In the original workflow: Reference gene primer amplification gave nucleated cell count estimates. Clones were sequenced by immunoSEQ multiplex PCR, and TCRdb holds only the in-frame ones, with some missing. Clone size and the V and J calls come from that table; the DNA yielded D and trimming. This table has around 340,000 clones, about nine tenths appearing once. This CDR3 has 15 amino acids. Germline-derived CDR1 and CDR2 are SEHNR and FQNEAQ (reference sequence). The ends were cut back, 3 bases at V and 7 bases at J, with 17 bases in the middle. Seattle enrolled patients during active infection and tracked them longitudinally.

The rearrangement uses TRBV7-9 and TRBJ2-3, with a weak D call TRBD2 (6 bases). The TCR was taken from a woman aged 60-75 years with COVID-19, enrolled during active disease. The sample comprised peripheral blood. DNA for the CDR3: TGTGCCAGCAGCTTTGCCGACTGGCGGGGTCATACGCAGTATTTT. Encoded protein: CASSFADWRGHTQYF.